This T cell receptor (beta chain) was captured in a study of regulatory T cells in long-lasting Graves disease (TCRdb year 2021). With regard to the full study: Persistent Graves' disease was defined as antithyroid drug treatment for over 5 years with persistently positive TSH receptor autoantibodies. The study was registered as a clinical trial and conducted in China. This study used TCR sequencing and RNA sequencing of peripheral blood to compare persistent Graves' disease patients against newly diagnosed Graves' disease patients. On average, persistent Graves' disease patients in the clinical cohort had been on antithyroid drugs for approximately ten years. A total of around 33 samples were covered by TCR sequencing, comprising around 13 persistent and 20 newly diagnosed Graves' disease patients.

The sample's time point label, in plain terms: persistent/refractory GD, antithyroid drugs over 5 years with positive TRAb. For both TCR sequencing and RNA sequencing, RNA was extracted from PBMCs using TRIzol. Graves' disease was diagnosed according to American Thyroid Association guidelines. The patients came from an endocrinology department in Xi'an, China. Each patient gave roughly 10 milliliters of peripheral blood, collected in an EDTA anticoagulant tube. PBMCs were isolated by Ficoll Paque Plus density gradient separation without further T cell sorting. An Agilent 2100 Bioanalyzer and agarose gel were used to check RNA quality, and a NanoDrop 2000 was used to measure RNA concentration. General findings and caveats noted by the study authors: Patients with persistent disease shared more public clonotypes (approximately 2,500) than newly diagnosed patients did (about 970). Persistent Graves' disease patients showed lower TCR Shannon entropy and fewer highly expanded clones than newly diagnosed patients, suggesting clonal expansion. TRBV28, TRBJ1-2 and TRBJ2-5 were preferentially used in persistent disease, while TRBV20-1 and TRBJ2-1 were favored in newly diagnosed disease. Sequencing and analysis were restricted to the TCR beta chain. The small sample size was acknowledged by the authors as a limitation that may reduce accuracy. Because the primary lesion, thyroid tissue, could not be accessed, the study looked at peripheral blood alone.

Trimming removed 4 bases from V and 0 bases from J; the gene matches leave 4 bases unexplained. From cysteine to phenylalanine, the CDR3 is 15 amino acids long. Of all the DNA, just the CDR3 is kept, 45 bases in frame from base 1. Based on the germline V gene (reference sequence), the CDR1 and CDR2 sequences are SEHNR and FQNEAQ. This clonotype was found a few times. Its target antigen remains unknown. No base-level quality is on record; no much larger clone is a single base apart. The library was prepared using multiplex PCR. Instrument on record: Illumina HiSeq 4000. iRepertoire HTBI primers and Arm-PCR amplification of CDR3 regions were used to construct TCR beta libraries. PCR products were gel purified before sequencing. The authors' pipeline ran thus. A total of 62 TRBV and some 13 TRBJ segments were identified across samples and were used for gene usage analysis of CDR3 amino acid clonotypes. COPE and FqMerger were used to merge filtered high-quality paired reads into contigs. BLAST was used to align contigs to the IMGT TRBV, TRBD and TRBJ reference genes, and CDR3 was defined following IMGT. Clonotypes above 0.1% frequency were classified as highly expanded clones. Shannon entropy was used to measure repertoire diversity, and the Gini coefficient was used to measure V-J evenness. Public clonotypes were defined as clonotypes shared by more than one individual. TCRdb cleaned the public reads at Q25 with fastp, built clones with MiXCR and kept in-frame beta chains. Records with the same CDR3 protein are collapsed into one entry carrying the most frequent genes and DNA. The V and J calls were determined by TCRdb, not by the authors. For this sample the table gives 650,000 to 850,000 distinct CDR3 sequences, of which about 30% were detected only once. The ten top clones hold about 42% of the sample.

The sequence derives from a female donor with Graves disease. The rearrangement joined TRBV7-9 to TRBJ2-7; the junction holds 9 bases that match TRBD2. Sequencing was performed on peripheral blood mononuclear cells (PBMCs), taken when the disease was refractory, from a patient treated with antithyroid drugs. Here the CDR3 is given as CASSSPTSGSYEQYF. The DNA sequence is as follows: TGTGCCAGCAGCTCCCCGACTAGCGGCTCCTACGAGCAGTACTTC.